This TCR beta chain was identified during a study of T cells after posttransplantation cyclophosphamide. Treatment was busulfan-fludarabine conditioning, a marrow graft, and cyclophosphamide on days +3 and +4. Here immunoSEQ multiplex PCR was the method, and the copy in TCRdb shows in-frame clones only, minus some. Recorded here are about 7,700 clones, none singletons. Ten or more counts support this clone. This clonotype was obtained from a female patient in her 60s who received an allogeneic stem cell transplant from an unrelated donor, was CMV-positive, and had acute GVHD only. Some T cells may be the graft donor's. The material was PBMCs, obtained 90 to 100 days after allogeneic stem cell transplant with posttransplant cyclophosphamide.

CDR3 DNA sequence: TGCGCCAGCAGCCAAGATCAGCAGGGGTTTTCCTATGGCTACACCTTC. Translation: CASSQDQQGFSYGYTF. This rearrangement joins TRBV4-1 to TRBJ1-2, with TRBD1 as a possible D gene (6 bases). CDR3 length: 16 amino acids. V was pared by 0 bases and J by 4 bases, with 15 bases between. Germline V gene sequence: CDR1 MGHRA, CDR2 YSYEKL.